This T cell receptor (beta chain) is from a study of blood T cells in healthy people across ages. Caucasian individuals from Russia who were healthy and aged about 6 to 95 acted as donors. Study-wide points: Among long-lived donors, naive CD4+ cells were more numerous and diversity higher than in aged donors. Per million T cells, the diversity of TCR beta decreased roughly linearly as age advanced.

The second PCR ran roughly 6 to 11 cycles with a sample-barcoded 5' primer and J-beta primers. A template-switch adaptor that had 12 random nucleotides put a tag on each cDNA molecule. Each CDR3 protein is one row after TCRdb ran MiXCR on the 5' RACE reads. The sample has around 790,000 distinct CDR3 sequences, under 45% seen once. The CDR3 spans 16 residues. Note on this clonotype: Its target is unknown. A much larger clone lies one base from this, so it may be a read error.

The TCR originated in a man between 60 and 70 years old in good health. The material sequenced was blood. The V gene is TRBV12-3 or TRBV12-4, the J gene TRBJ2-1, with D perhaps TRBD1 (6 bases). The J call may not be correct, given that the DNA end is closer to TRBJ2-7. As DNA, the CDR3 is TGTGCCAGCAGTTCCGACCTGGGGGCCACCTACAATGAGCAGTACTTC. Translated: CASSSDLGATYNEQYF.